Reported below is one T cell receptor (beta chain). This clone was seen a few times. Its antigen is unknown. The sample holds no much larger clone one base away, and base qualities are not on file. Other DNA sequences in this sample translate to the same CDR3. This sample stems from a study of shared clonotypes between healthy human individuals (dated by TCRdb to 2019 to 2021). At the level of the whole study: A couple of women and a few men aged 18 to 49 years were included in the cohort. Blood TCR repertoires of five healthy adults were deeply sequenced to estimate repertoire size and the extent of clonotype sharing between individuals. To increase sequencing depth and limit assay-specific biases, TCR repertoire library preparation and sequencing were carried out by different laboratories using diverse techniques. Each donor's leukapheresis produced roughly between roughly 0.85 and 9 billion PBMCs. Overall study outcomes, separate from this receptor: Based on pairwise subsampling, the degree of clonotype sharing among donors was expected to be affected by sequencing depth. Only blood was sampled, and tissue TCR repertoires likely differ from those in blood. The small number of donors limited the genetic and exposure-history diversity represented.

Per the germline V gene, SGHVS is the CDR1 and FQNEAQ is the CDR2. The cysteine opens and the phenylalanine closes a CDR3 of 15 amino acids. Only the CDR3 DNA is retained, 45 bases long and in frame from the first base. Trimming removed 1 base from V and 1 base from J, leaving 8 bases between the germline ends. Donors were healthy HIV-negative adults with no recently reported acute infections or vaccinations. All donors were Caucasian adults living in Nashville, Tennessee, USA. For unsorted samples, roughly 91 million PBMCs were counted, and genomic DNA was extracted using the QIAamp DNA Blood Mini kit. Blood was collected by leukapheresis, and PBMCs were isolated by Ficoll-Histopaque density gradient centrifugation and then cryopreserved in liquid nitrogen vapor phase. TCR CDR3 regions were amplified from genomic DNA by multiplex PCR using the deep immunoSEQ assay. For each cell subset, the extracted genomic DNA was distributed evenly across all wells of several immunoSEQ 96-well plates, and each plate served as one replicate. For unsorted PBMC, approximately 290 ng genomic DNA, equal to 30,000 or so T cell genomes, was loaded into each replicate PCR. Ten immunoSEQ deep assay plates were used to sequence the unsorted PBMC genomic DNA. Purified libraries were quantified with a Qubit 3.0 fluorometer, sized on a Bioanalyzer 2100, and re-quantified with the KAPA Library Quantification kit. Each immunoSEQ 96-well plate was sequenced on its own single-read 150-cycle Illumina NextSeq 550 flow cell. Per the original workflow: The immunoSEQ output contained only junctional sequences without quality scores, so filtering could not match that applied to full-length reads. Sequences were annotated with PyIR, a Python wrapper for IgBLAST v1.9, using IMGT germline references to assign V/J genes and CDR3. Any read was removed if the V/J assignment was weak (E-value above 1e-6), the CDR3 was missing, or the read contained stop codons, out-of-frame junctions, or ambiguous translated residues. V3J clonotypes were defined as sequences sharing an identical inferred V gene, J gene, and CDR3 amino acid sequence. Percentage overlap between repertoires was calculated by dividing the number of shared unique clonotypes by the size of the smaller repertoire. Repertoire richness was assessed with RTK rarefaction, the Chao1 estimator, and Recon v2.1 estimates of unobserved clonotypes. Imported from immuneACCESS, the table was reduced by TCRdb to in-frame sequences with V and J called. These copies leave out some clones; in studies compared against another copy, an unresolved V gene accounts for under half, and the cause of the remainder is not known. The V and J calls and clone size are taken from that table; D and trimming were inferred from the DNA. Recorded for this sample are approximately 440,000 clones; over 60% of them occurred a single time. Clones ranked in the top ten supply about 12% of the sample.

This receptor chain uses TRBV7-8 and TRBJ1-3; a tentative D call is TRBD1 (5 bases match). Material for sequencing was PBMCs. The sequence was obtained from a woman between 40 and 50 years old in good health. Some clones in this sample may be carry-over from other donors' samples. The CDR3 has the sequence CASSLGRASGNTIYF. The DNA sequence follows: TGTGCCAGCAGCTTAGGCAGGGCTTCTGGAAACACCATATATTTT.